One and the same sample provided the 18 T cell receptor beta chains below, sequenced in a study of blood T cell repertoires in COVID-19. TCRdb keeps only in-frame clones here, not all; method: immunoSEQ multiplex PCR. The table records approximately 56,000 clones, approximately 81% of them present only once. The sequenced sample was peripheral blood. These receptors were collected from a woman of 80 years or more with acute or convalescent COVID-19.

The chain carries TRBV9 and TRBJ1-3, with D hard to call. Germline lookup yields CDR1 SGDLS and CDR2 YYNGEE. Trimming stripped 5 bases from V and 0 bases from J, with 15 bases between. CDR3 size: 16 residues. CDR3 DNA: TGTGCCAGCAGATCAGGACGGGGAAGCTCTGGAAACACCATATATTTT. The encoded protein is CASRSGRGSSGNTIYF.

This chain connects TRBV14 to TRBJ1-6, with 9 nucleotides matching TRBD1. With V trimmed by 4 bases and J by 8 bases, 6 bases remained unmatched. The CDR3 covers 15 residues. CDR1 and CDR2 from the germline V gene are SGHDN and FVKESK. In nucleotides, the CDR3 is TGTGCCAGCAGCCCGGACAGGGGCTTTTATTCACCCCTCCACTTT. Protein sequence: CASSPDRGFYSPLHF.

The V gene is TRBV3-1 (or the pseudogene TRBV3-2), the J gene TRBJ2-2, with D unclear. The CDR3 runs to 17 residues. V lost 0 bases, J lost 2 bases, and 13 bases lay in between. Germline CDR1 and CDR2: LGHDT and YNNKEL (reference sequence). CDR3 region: CASSQERTPKNTGELFF. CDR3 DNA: TGTGCCAGCAGCCAAGAACGAACTCCCAAAAACACCGGGGAGCTGTTTTTT.

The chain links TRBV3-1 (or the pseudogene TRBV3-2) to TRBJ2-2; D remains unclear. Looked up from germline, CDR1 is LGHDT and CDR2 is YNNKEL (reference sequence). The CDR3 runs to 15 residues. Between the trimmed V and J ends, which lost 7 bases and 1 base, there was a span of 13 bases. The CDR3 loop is CASTPARQNTGELFF. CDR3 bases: TGTGCCAGCACCCCAGCGAGGCAGAACACCGGGGAGCTGTTTTTT.

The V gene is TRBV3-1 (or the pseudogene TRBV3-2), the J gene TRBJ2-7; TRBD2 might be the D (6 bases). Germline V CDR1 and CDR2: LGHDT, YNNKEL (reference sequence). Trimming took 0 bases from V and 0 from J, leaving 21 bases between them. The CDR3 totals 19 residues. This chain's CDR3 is CASSQDRKGRSGVSYEQYF. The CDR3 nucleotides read TGTGCCAGCAGCCAAGATCGTAAGGGTAGGTCGGGGGTCTCCTACGAGCAGTACTTC.

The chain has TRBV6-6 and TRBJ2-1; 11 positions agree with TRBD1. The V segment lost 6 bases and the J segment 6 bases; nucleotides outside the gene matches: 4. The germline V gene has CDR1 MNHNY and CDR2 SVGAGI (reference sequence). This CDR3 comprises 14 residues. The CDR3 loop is CASRPGTGGNEQFF. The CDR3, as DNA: TGTGCCAGCAGGCCCGGGACAGGGGGCAATGAGCAGTTCTTC.

The CDR3 loop reads CASSNGLAGGANEQFF. For the CDR3, the DNA is TGTGCCAGCAGTAATGGACTAGCGGGGGGGGCCAATGAGCAGTTCTTC. The V call is TRBV11-3, the J call TRBJ2-1; 15 bases fit TRBD2. CDR1 SGHNT and CDR2 YENEEA come from the germline V gene. The CDR3 totals 16 residues. The junction had 6 bases not matched to a gene; V was cut back by 6 bases and J by 6 bases.

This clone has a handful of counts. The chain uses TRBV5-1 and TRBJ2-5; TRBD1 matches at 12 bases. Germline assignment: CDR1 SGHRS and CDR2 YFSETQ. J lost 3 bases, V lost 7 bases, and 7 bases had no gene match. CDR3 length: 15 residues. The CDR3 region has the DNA TGCGCCAGCGGAGAGGGGACAGGGGGCAAAGAGACCCAGTACTTC. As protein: CASGEGTGGKETQYF.

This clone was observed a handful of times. For the CDR3, the DNA is TGTGCCAGCAGCTTAGGCGGATCGAACACCGGGGAGCTGTTTTTT. This sequence encodes CASSLGGSNTGELFF. V gene TRBV7-8 combines with J gene TRBJ2-2, with D unclear. CDR3 length: 15 residues. V was clipped by 1 base and J by 0 bases, with 6 bases between them. The germline V gene encodes CDR1 SGHVS and CDR2 FQNEAQ.

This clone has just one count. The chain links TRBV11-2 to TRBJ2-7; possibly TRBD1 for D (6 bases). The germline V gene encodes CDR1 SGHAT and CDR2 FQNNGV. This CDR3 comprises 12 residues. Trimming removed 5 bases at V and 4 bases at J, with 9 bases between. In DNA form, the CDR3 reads TGTGCCAGCAGCCCCCAGGGGTACGAGCAGTACTTC. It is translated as CASSPQGYEQYF.

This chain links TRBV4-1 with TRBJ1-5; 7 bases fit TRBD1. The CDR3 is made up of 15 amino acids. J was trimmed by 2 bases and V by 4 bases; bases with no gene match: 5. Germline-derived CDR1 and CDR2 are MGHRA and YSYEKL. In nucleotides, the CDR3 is TGCGCCAGCAGCCTTACCCAGGGGGGCAATCAGCCCCAGCATTTT. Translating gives CASSLTQGGNQPQHF.

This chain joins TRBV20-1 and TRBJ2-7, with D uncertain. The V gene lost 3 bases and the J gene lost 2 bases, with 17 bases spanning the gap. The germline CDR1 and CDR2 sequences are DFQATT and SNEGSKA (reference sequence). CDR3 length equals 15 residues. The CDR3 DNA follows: TGCAGTGCTAGTTCGCCGGGTCTATCAGCCTACGAGCAGTACTTC. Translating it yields CSASSPGLSAYEQYF.

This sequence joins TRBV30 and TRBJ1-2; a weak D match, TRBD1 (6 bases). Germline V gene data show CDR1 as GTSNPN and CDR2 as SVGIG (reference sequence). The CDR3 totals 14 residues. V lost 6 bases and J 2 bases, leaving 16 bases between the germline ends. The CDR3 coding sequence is TGTGCCTGCACCCTCGGACAGCCGAACTATGGCTACACCTTC. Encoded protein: CACTLGQPNYGYTF.

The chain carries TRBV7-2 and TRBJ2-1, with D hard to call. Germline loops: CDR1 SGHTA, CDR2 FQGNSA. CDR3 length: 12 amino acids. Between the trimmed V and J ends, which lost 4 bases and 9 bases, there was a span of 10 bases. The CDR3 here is CASSSEVGEQFF. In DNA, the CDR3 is TGTGCCAGCAGCTCTGAGGTGGGTGAGCAGTTCTTC.

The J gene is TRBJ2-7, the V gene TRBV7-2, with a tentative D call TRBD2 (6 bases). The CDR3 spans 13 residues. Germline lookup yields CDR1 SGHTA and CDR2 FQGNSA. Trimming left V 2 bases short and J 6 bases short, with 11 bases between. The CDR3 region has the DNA TGTGCCAGCAGCTTACGTGAGGGAGGCGAGCAGTACTTC. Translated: CASSLREGGEQYF.

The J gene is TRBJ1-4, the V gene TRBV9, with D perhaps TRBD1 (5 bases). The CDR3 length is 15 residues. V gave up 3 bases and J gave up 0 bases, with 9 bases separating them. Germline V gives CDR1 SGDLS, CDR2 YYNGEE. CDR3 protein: CASSATTATNEKLFF. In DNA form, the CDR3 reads TGTGCCAGCAGCGCTACGACAGCAACTAATGAAAAACTGTTTTTT.

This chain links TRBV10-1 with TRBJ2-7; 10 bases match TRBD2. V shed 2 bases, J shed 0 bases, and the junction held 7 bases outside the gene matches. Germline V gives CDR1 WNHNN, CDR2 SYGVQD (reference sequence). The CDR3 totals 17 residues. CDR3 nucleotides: TGCGCCAGCAGTGAGGGGCGGACTAGCGGAGACTCCTACGAGCAGTACTTC. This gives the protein CASSEGRTSGDSYEQYF.

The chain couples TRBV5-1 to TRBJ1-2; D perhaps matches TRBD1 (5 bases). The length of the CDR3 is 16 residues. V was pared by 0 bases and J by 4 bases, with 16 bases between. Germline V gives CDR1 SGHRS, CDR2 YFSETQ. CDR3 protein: CASSLGTQGVVYGYTF. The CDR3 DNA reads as TGCGCCAGCAGCTTGGGAACGCAGGGTGTAGTCTATGGCTACACCTTC. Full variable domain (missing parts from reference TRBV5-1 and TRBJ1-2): KAGVTQTPRYLIKTRGQQVTLSCSPISGHRSVSWYQQTPGQGLQFLFEYFSETQRNKGNFPGRFSGRQFSNSRSEMNVSTLELGDSALYLCASSLGTQGVVYGYTFGSGTRLTVV.